A selection of T cell receptor beta chains follows, all from one sample in a study of T cell clones after liver transplantation. The table came from immunoSEQ multiplex PCR; TCRdb's copy has only in-frame clones and leaves some out. Of around 100,000 clones listed, 80% to 90% are singletons. The sequences come from CD4+ T cells from blood, collected 47 months after liver transplant. The receptors here all came from a human patient who received a liver transplant. Some T cells may have originated in the graft donor. Both conserved end residues are part of each CDR3. Each record gives: J gene, clone size, D gene, V gene, CDR3 protein, CDR3 DNA. A D gene is named only where the DNA matches it firmly. The listing skips clone size in some rows; elsewhere it reads once, few, many or a size class.

TRBJ1-2 | - | - | TRBV6-5 | CASSRTGNGGYTF | TGTGCCAGCAGTCGAACAGGGAACGGTGGCTACACCTTC
TRBJ2-2 | few | TRBD2 | TRBV29-1 | CSVAYGRAGELFF | TGCAGCGTTGCTTACGGGAGGGCCGGGGAGCTGTTTTTT
TRBJ2-1 | - | - | TRBV7-2 | CASAQYPAYSSYNEQFF | TGTGCCAGCGCACAATACCCTGCCTACAGCTCCTACAATGAGCAGTTCTTC
TRBJ2-5 | few | TRBD2 | TRBV6-1 | CASSRGTRQETQYF | TGTGCCAGCAGTAGAGGGACTAGACAAGAGACCCAGTACTTC
TRBJ1-1 | few | - | TRBV12-5 | CASGLLSGRNTEAFF | TGTGCTAGTGGTTTGTTGTCTGGGAGGAACACTGAAGCTTTCTTT
TRBJ1-1 | - | - | TRBV28 | CASSARGMNTEAFF | TGTGCCAGCAGTGCCCGGGGGATGAACACTGAAGCTTTCTTT
TRBJ2-2 | - | - | TRBV2 | CASSEGTFTGELFF | TGTGCCAGCAGTGAGGGGACTTTCACCGGGGAGCTGTTTTTT
TRBJ2-7 | - | TRBD1 | TRBV28 | CASSSPGQSYEQYF | TGTGCCAGCAGTTCTCCGGGACAGTCCTACGAGCAGTACTTC
TRBJ2-1 | once | TRBD1 | TRBV5-1 | CASSLGDSHNEQFF | TGCGCCAGCAGCTTGGGGGACAGCCACAATGAGCAGTTCTTC
TRBJ1-2 | - | - | TRBV15 | CATSRAGISGYTF | TGTGCCACCAGCAGAGCCGGCATTTCTGGCTACACCTTC
TRBJ1-4 | - | - | TRBV4-1 | CASSQIDRLNEKLFF | TGCGCCAGCAGCCAAATCGACAGGCTCAATGAAAAACTGTTTTTT
TRBJ2-2 | - | - | TRBV5-1 | CASSLGQKLTGELFF | TGCGCCAGCAGCTTGGGACAGAAACTTACCGGGGAGCTGTTTTTT
TRBJ2-7 | - | TRBD2 | TRBV7-2 | CASSPGLAGGDSYEQYF | TGTGCCAGCAGCCCAGGACTAGCGGGAGGTGACTCCTACGAGCAGTACTTC
TRBJ1-2 | few | - | TRBV2 | CASILAWALAGYTF | TGTGCCAGCATCTTAGCCTGGGCACTAGCGGGCTACACCTTC
TRBJ2-2 | few | - | TRBV19 | CASGPRADLSTGELFF | TGTGCCAGTGGGCCTCGGGCGGATCTAAGCACCGGGGAGCTGTTTTTT
TRBJ1-1 | - | - | TRBV5-1 | CASRPQGWGTEAFF | TGCGCCAGCAGACCCCAGGGGTGGGGCACTGAAGCTTTCTTT
TRBJ2-5 | - | TRBD1 | TRBV7-2 | CASSLASGGKETQYF | TGTGCCAGCAGCTTAGCATCAGGGGGCAAAGAGACCCAGTACTTC
TRBJ2-7 | - | TRBD2 | TRBV28 | CASSPPAGGSYEQYF | TGTGCCAGCAGCCCCCCGGCGGGAGGCTCCTACGAGCAGTACTTC
TRBJ2-7 | - | - | TRBV28 | CASNGGFEQYF | TGTGCCAGCAATGGCGGATTCGAGCAGTACTTC
TRBJ1-4 | - | - | TRBV10-1 | CASSEGEKLFF | TGCGCCAGCAGTGAAGGAGAAAAACTGTTTTTT
TRBJ1-1 | - | TRBD1 | TRBV19 | CASSRGGQGGFITEAFF | TGTGCCAGTAGTCGAGGAGGACAGGGCGGGTTTATTACTGAAGCTTTCTTT
TRBJ2-1 | - | TRBD1 | TRBV6-1 | CASSAGTVRNEQFF | TGTGCCAGCAGTGCCGGGACAGTCCGCAATGAGCAGTTCTTC
TRBJ2-5 | once | - | TRBV5-4 | CASSTLDQETQYF | TGTGCCAGCAGCACACTAGATCAAGAGACCCAGTACTTC
TRBJ1-5 | - | - | TRBV28 | CASSLQSRWSEPQHF | TGTGCCAGCAGTTTACAGTCTAGGTGGTCGGAGCCCCAGCATTTT
TRBJ1-1 | - | TRBD1 | TRBV27 | CASRHITRGRDGTEAFF | TGTGCCAGCAGACATATCACCAGGGGGCGAGACGGGACTGAAGCTTTCTTT
TRBJ2-3 | - | - | TRBV18 | CASSPSPGTYTDTQYF | TGTGCCAGCTCACCCTCCCCGGGTACTTACACAGATACGCAGTATTTT
TRBJ2-1 | - | TRBD1 | TRBV6-1 | CASTWTGNYNEQFF | TGTGCCAGCACCTGGACAGGGAACTACAATGAGCAGTTCTTC
TRBJ1-2 | - | TRBD1 | TRBV4-1 | CASRLAGGQIYGYTF | TGCGCCAGCAGACTTGCTGGGGGACAGATCTATGGCTACACCTTC
TRBJ2-5 | - | - | TRBV7-9 | CASSLADGAGETQYF | TGTGCCAGCAGCTTAGCGGATGGGGCGGGGGAGACCCAGTACTTC
TRBJ2-5 | - | - | TRBV28 | CASSLFGETQYF | TGTGCCAGCAGTCTTTTCGGGGAGACCCAGTACTTC
TRBJ2-2 | - | - | TRBV10-1 | CASSPNMNTGELFF | TGCGCCAGCAGCCCTAACATGAACACCGGGGAGCTGTTTTTT